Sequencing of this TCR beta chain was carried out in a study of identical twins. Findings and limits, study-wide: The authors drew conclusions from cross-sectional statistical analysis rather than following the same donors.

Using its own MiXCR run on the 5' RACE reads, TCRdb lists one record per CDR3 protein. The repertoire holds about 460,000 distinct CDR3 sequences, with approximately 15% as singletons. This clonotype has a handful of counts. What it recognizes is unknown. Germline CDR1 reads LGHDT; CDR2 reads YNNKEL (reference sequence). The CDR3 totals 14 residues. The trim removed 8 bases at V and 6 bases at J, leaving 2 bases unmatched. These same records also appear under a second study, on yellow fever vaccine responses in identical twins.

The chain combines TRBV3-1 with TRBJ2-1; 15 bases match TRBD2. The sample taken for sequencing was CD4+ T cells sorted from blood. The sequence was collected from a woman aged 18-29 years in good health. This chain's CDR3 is CASLGLAGGNEQFF. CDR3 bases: TGTGCCAGCCTGGGACTAGCGGGAGGCAATGAGCAGTTCTTC.